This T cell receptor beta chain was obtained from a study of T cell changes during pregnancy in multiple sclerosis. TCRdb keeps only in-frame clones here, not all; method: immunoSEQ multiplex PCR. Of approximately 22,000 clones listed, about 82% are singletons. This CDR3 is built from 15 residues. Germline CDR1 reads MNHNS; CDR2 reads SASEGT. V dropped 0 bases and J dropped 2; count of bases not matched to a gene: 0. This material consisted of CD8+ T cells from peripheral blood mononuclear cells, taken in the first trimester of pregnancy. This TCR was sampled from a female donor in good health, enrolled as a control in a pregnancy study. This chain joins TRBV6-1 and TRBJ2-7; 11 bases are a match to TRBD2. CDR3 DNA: TGTGCCAGCAGTGAAGCTAGCGGGGGGGCCTACGAGCAGTACTTC. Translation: CASSEASGGAYEQYF.